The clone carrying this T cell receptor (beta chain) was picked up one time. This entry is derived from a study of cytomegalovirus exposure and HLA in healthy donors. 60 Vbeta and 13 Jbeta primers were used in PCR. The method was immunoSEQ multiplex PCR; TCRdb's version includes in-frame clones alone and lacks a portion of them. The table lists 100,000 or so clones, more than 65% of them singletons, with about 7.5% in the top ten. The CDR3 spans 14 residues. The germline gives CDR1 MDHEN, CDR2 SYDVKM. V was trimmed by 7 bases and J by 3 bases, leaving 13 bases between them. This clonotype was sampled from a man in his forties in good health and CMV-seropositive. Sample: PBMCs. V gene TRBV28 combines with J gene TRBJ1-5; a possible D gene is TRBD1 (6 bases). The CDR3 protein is CASTPGGPNQPQHF. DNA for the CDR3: TGTGCCAGCACCCCGGGGGGGCCCAATCAGCCCCAGCATTTT.